This TCR beta chain comes out of a study of cytomegalovirus exposure and HLA in healthy donors (dated by TCRdb to the late 2010s). Looking at the study overall: In an earlier analysis of 587 of the donors, roughly 300 Gb of sequence data and some 120 million unique TCR beta sequences from 180 million or so T cells were reported. Every discovery cohort repertoire had been produced on one sequencing platform. Besides the first cohort of around 670 subjects, a separate validation cohort made up of roughly 130 different subjects was used. A later analysis re-examined previously published TCR beta repertoires from just over 650 donors and added high-resolution HLA genotyping to investigate patterns of TCR occurrence. An earlier analysis of 450 to 750 of the donors used high-throughput TCR beta sequencing to judge whether each TCR beta V gene segment behaved as functional or pseudogenic. The later analysis used no new phenotypic data to find candidate immune exposures, relying instead on TCR beta sequences and their occurrence across donors. The number of donors typed differed by locus, with 629-630 for A, B, C, DRB1 and DQB1, 522 for DQA1, over 600 for DPA1, and about 450 for DPB1. Using immunosequencing, the study profiled T cell repertoires from fewer than 850 subjects and related those repertoires to cytomegalovirus serostatus. HLA typing included class I and class II loci at four-digit resolution. The aim of the study was to test whether cataloging public T cell receptors could identify signatures of past pathogen exposure. An early release covering roughly 600 HLA-typed donors comprised about 300 gigabases of sequencing data and around 80 million unique TCR sequences. Roughly 5 DR-DQ haplotypes were handled as single units for association and clustering, since linkage in the cohort was strong. Donor age, sex, ethnicity and CMV serostatus were compiled alongside the repertoire data. To predict cytomegalovirus infection status, the study brought together high-throughput TCR immunosequencing, statistical association of individual TCRs with disease status, and machine learning. The genetic ancestry cluster associated with self-reported Caucasian donors included roughly four fifths of the 350 to 500 genotyped donors. Among around 400 genotyped donors of the cohort, an average of roughly 230,000 unique TCR beta nucleotide sequences was sequenced per donor, of which 15% to 20% were non-productive. Genome-wide SNP genotypes for about 60% of the roughly 670 donors were used in a later genetic analysis, which treated that subset as a discovery cohort.

CDR1 and CDR2, per the germline V gene (reference sequence), are MNHEY and SMNVEV. Its CDR3 holds 15 amino acids, cysteine through phenylalanine. CDR3 DNA only is kept here, 45 bases in frame from base 1. Trimming removed 3 bases from V and 13 bases from J; the gene matches leave 13 bases unexplained. The cohort consisted of 600 to 700 healthy bone marrow donors. Cohort members were all nominally healthy when sampled, although unrecorded immune exposures were likely present. The donor was CMV seropositive and belonged to the group of 250 to 350 seropositive cohort members. A peripheral blood sample was collected from each donor, and TCR beta sequencing was performed on peripheral blood mononuclear cells. The Qiagen DNeasy Blood Extraction Kit was used to extract genomic DNA from the blood cell samples. Libraries were prepared through the immunoSEQ multiplex PCR assay. For the multiplex PCR, a mixture combining 60 forward primers for TCR Vbeta segments and 13 reverse primers for TCR Jbeta segments was used. The CDR3 region of rearranged TCR beta genes was amplified from genomic DNA by a multiplex PCR assay. The Illumina HiSeq System was used to sequence the amplified TCR beta libraries as 87-base-pair reads. Processing in the source paper ran as follows. Across the roughly 640 repertoires, a later analysis counted some 80 million unique TCR beta chains, around 10 million of which were shared by at least two donors. Raw reads were error-corrected and collapsed into unique sequences by a nearest-neighbor algorithm in which closely related sequences were merged to remove PCR and sequencing errors. CDR3 sequences were aligned to IMGT reference sequences to assign V, D and J gene segments. For a sequence to be retained, a match of at least six nucleotides was required to both a V gene segment and a J gene segment. A rearrangement counted as productive if the CDR3 had no stop codons and remained in frame with V and J, and every other rearrangement counted as non-productive. CDR3 was defined according to IMGT convention as the region running from the second conserved V-encoded cysteine to the conserved J-encoded phenylalanine. The earlier analysis of fewer than 750 of the donors excluded sequences that lacked an unambiguous match to a single V gene segment. In an earlier analysis of about 590 of the donors, a V segment was called functional when productive rearrangements were above 56.7%, and segregating when the standard deviation between donors exceeded 5%. A statistical classification framework was developed to diagnose cytomegalovirus status using the catalog of TCR beta chain sequences. In a later analysis, TCR nucleotide sequences were compared against IMGT/GENE-DB human TR gene sequences so that V and J genes could be assigned. In a later analysis, CDR3 sequences and most-parsimonious VDJ recombination scenarios were assigned using the TCRdist pipeline. A later analysis defined each TCR beta chain by its CDR3 amino acid sequence plus V-gene family, and excluded reads lacking a unique V-gene family. A later analysis removed several hundred highly shared, low-generation-probability nucleotide sequences to deal with suspected cross-contamination and a sequencing artifact. A later analysis calculated a clonal expansion index for each public chain from normalized within-repertoire ranks of inferred template counts. A later analysis computed generation probabilities with a VDJ recombination model fitted to out-of-frame rearrangements, and checked the results against IGoR. In a later analysis, TCR-TCR, TCR-HLA and TCR-CMV co-occurrence was scored with hypergeometric tests, and a repertoire-size bias correction was applied to TCR pairs. False discovery rates were estimated in a later analysis by permuting HLA or CMV assignments 20 times. In a later analysis, co-occurring TCRs were grouped using DBSCAN, and TCRdist sequence similarity was added for clustering within HLA-allele-positive subsets. For co-occurrence clustering, repertoires with fewer than 30,000 or more than 120,000 public chains were excluded, along with roughly 5 repertoires with anomalous nucleotide sharing. Imported from immuneACCESS, the table was reduced by TCRdb to in-frame sequences with V and J called. These copies leave out some clones; in studies compared against another copy, an unresolved V gene accounts for under half, and the cause of the remainder is not known. The V and J calls and clone size come from that table; D and trimming were worked out from the DNA. Across this sample there are some 110,000 clones, with roughly 80% seen only once. 22% of the sample is in the top ten clones.

A note on this clone: It lacks a known antigen. Base qualities are not at hand, and no much larger clone is one base apart.

Broader findings and caveats from the paper: A later analysis found that most CMV-associated TCR beta chains appeared HLA-restricted, with HLA associations seemingly driven largely by CMV exposure. Compared with the roughly 720-donor mean, donors in an Asian-associated ancestry cluster had fewer N-insertions in productive TCRs, according to a later genetic analysis. A further reported finding was that TCR beta sequences accurately predicted the HLA-A and HLA-B alleles for most subjects in the first cohort. A later analysis associated 16,951 TCR beta sequences with specific HLA alleles at a false discovery rate of 0.05. Because HLA typing was missing for some donors at each locus, association tests included only the typed subset. According to a later analysis, TCR association rates differed among HLA loci, with DRB1 alleles showing the most associated TCRs and HLA-C alleles showing the fewest. The sequencing pipeline was judged likely to have produced a cluster of highly shared sequence variants as a technical artifact. Roughly 17 rarely observed V segments, including chromosome 9 orphons, were excluded from the earlier analysis of approximately 600 of the donors because counts were too low. The only immune exposure information available for the cohort was CMV serostatus. Compared with equally common non-associated chains, HLA-associated TCR beta chains in a later analysis were more clonally expanded and had lower generation probabilities. Roughly uniform sequencing depth across donors was assumed in presence/absence analyses, although this assumption may not hold. Some IMGT-functional V segments, including TRBV6-2 and TRBV6-3, could not be told apart with the 87-base-pair reads, so those segments were excluded. Linkage disequilibrium might explain the correlated functional status among segregating V segments, but an unknown experimental factor could not be excluded. In an earlier analysis of about 600 of the donors, most TCR beta V segments appeared in productive rearrangements about 90% or about 30% of the time, broadly matching IMGT annotations. In the study, about 150 TCR beta chains were listed as associated with cytomegalovirus. In vitro tests confirmed that three of the cytomegalovirus-associated TCR beta chains recognize cytomegalovirus antigens. While some public TCRs were present in many individuals, most TCR sequences turned up only very rarely across donors. When HLA alleles, especially DR and DQ, strongly co-occurred, TCR associations were difficult to assign to individual alleles. Cytomegalovirus status was reported to be diagnosed by the classifier with high specificity and sensitivity in both the original and validation cohorts. It was suggested by the authors that the approach could potentially be generalized to other disease states and immunological phenotypes. Only TCR beta chains were sequenced in this cohort, and the absence of alpha or paired-chain data limited detectable features. In a later genetic analysis, a missense DCLRE1C variant was associated with V-gene and J-gene trimming of TCR beta chains, and the association was replicated in an independent cohort. A later analysis reported that several top co-occurrence clusters appeared linked to parvovirus B19, influenza, CMV and Epstein-Barr virus.

The rearranged segments are TRBV27 and TRBJ2-2; TRBD2 agrees with 8 junctional bases. The specimen was PBMCs. This receptor was taken from a man younger than 45 in good health and CMV-seropositive. The DNA is TGTGCCAGCAGTTTTTCTCGGGGGGGCGCGGATGGGCTGTTTTTT. Its protein reads: CASSFSRGGADGLFF.